This record looks at one T cell receptor (beta chain) sequence and its context. In the authors' workflow: It was from reference gene primer amplification that nucleated cell counts were estimated. Some clones are missing from TCRdb's copy, which holds only in-frame ones; the method was immunoSEQ multiplex PCR. Clone size and the V and J calls come from that table; the DNA yielded D and trimming. The top ten hold 4.3% of the sample, which has about 100,000 clones, about three quarters seen once. This sample was taken from a study of blood T cell repertoires in COVID-19. For the study at large: COVID-19 samples collected from the United States, Italy and Spain covered acute and convalescent phases.

The J segment lost 2 bases and the V segment lost 6 bases, leaving 1 base of the junction unmatched. Germline V gene data show CDR1 as MNHNY and CDR2 as SVGAGI (reference sequence). The CDR3 is 15 residues long. Source material: peripheral blood. This sequence was found in a man in his 70s with acute or convalescent COVID-19. V is TRBV6-6 and J is TRBJ2-5, with 15 bases identical to TRBD2. CDR3 region: CASRGTSGGQETQYF. DNA for the CDR3: TGTGCCAGCAGGGGGACTAGCGGGGGGCAAGAGACCCAGTACTTC.